These 27 T cell receptor beta chains originate from one sample sequenced in a study of T cells after yellow fever vaccination. TCRdb recomputed calls from the 5' RACE reads with MiXCR, one row per CDR3 protein. The sample includes 140,000 to 150,000 distinct CDR3 sequences, approximately 6.6% of them seen just once. Sequences were derived from CD4+ T cells sorted from PBMCs, sampled 10 days after the yellow fever booster vaccination. All receptors come from a young man who received the YFV17D yellow fever vaccine.

This clonotype appeared many times. This chain connects TRBV7-8 to TRBJ2-1, with D uncertain. The germline CDR1 and CDR2 sequences are SGHVS and FQNEAQ. The CDR3 has 16 residues. V shed 4 bases and J shed 6 bases, with 19 bases lying between them. CDR3 in amino acids: CASSSHRALPSNEQFF. DNA for the CDR3: TGTGCCAGCAGCTCCCACCGGGCCTTACCATCCAATGAGCAGTTCTTC.

This clonotype was seen many times. V and J are TRBV7-2 and TRBJ2-7; D is perhaps TRBD2 (8 bases). Trimming took off 1 base at V and 5 bases at J, with 21 bases between the two ends. Germline CDR1 reads SGHTA; CDR2 reads FQGNSA. This CDR3 spans 17 amino acids. This chain's CDR3 is CASSLVRGGDRADEQYF. The CDR3 DNA reads as TGTGCCAGCAGCTTAGTACGGGGGGGCGACAGGGCAGACGAGCAGTACTTC.

This sequence joins TRBV7-2 and TRBJ2-5; 10 nucleotides match TRBD1. Germline V CDR1 and CDR2: SGHTA, FQGNSA. The J segment lost 5 bases and the V segment lost 5 bases, leaving 11 bases of the junction unmatched. This CDR3 region has 16 residues. The CDR3 coding sequence is TGTGCCAGCAGCCCGATCGGGACAGGGGCAGGGGAGACCCAGTACTTC. Translating it yields CASSPIGTGAGETQYF.

This clonotype was found many times. The V gene is TRBV6-1, the J gene TRBJ2-2, with a possible D match to TRBD2 (5 bases). Between the trimmed V and J ends, which lost 6 bases and 7 bases, there was a span of 15 bases. Germline V gene lookup returns CDR1 MNHNS and CDR2 SASEGT. This CDR3 spans 14 amino acids. Here the CDR3 reads CASRDPGSGGELFF. In nucleotides, the CDR3 is TGTGCCAGCAGGGATCCGGGATCTGGCGGGGAGCTGTTTTTT.

There are many counts of this clonotype. The chain carries TRBV5-6 and TRBJ2-7, with D possibly called TRBD1 or TRBD2 (5 bases each). V was trimmed by 0 bases and J by 4 bases, leaving 14 bases between them. The germline V gene encodes CDR1 SGHDT and CDR2 YYEEEE. The CDR3 length is 15 residues. This chain's CDR3 is CASSLVGTDEYEQYF. The CDR3 region has the DNA TGTGCCAGCAGCTTGGTAGGGACGGACGAATACGAGCAGTACTTC.

In DNA form, the CDR3 reads TGTGCCAGCAGCTTCGGGGGTTCGAACACCGGGGAGCTGTTTTTT. It is translated as CASSFGGSNTGELFF. The V and J genes are TRBV5-5 and TRBJ2-2, with a possible D match to TRBD2 (6 bases). The CDR3 consists of 15 residues. CDR1 and CDR2 from the germline V gene are SGHKS and YYEKEE (reference sequence). Deletions cut 2 bases from V and 0 bases from J, with 8 bases between. Full variable domain (missing parts from reference TRBV5-5 and TRBJ2-2): DAGVTQSPTHLIKTRGQQVTLRCSPISGHKSVSWYQQVLGQGPQFIFQYYEKEERGRGNFPDRFSARQFPNYSSELNVNALLLGDSALYLCASSFGGSNTGELFFGEGSRLTVL.

In regard to this clonotype: Just one base apart from a much larger clone, this may be a read error. The CDR3 DNA follows: TGTGCCAGCATTTACTCGACCAGGGTGCCCCTAGGGCAAGAGACCCAGTACTTC. Translating gives CASIYSTRVPLGQETQYF. The rearrangement uses TRBV6-2 or TRBV6-3 and TRBJ2-5; maybe TRBD1 (5 bases). Germline CDR1 MNHEY, CDR2 SVGEGT. The CDR3 spans 18 residues.

The sample holds a few counts of this clonotype. J is TRBJ2-7 and V is TRBV18, with TRBD2 identical over 8 bases. Germline V gene lookup returns CDR1 KGHSH and CDR2 LQKENI. CDR3 length: 16 amino acids. Losses at the gene ends were 0 bases for V and 2 bases for J; bases not matched to a gene: 6. The CDR3 nucleotides read TGTGCCAGCTCACCACCTTTACCGGGAGGGCCCTACGAGCAGTACTTC. Translating it yields CASSPPLPGGPYEQYF.

In its sample, this clonotype was seen many times. The V gene is TRBV4-3, the J gene TRBJ2-3; possibly TRBD1 or TRBD2 for D (5 bases each). The CDR3 spans 15 residues. V was cut by 1 base and J by 6 bases, with 14 bases left in between. Germline V gives CDR1 LGHNA, CDR2 YSLEER. The CDR3 is CASSQGGWGDDTQYF. The CDR3 DNA sequence: TGCGCCAGCAGCCAAGGGGGCTGGGGAGATGATACGCAGTATTTT.

This clonotype was seen repeatedly, ten times or more. The chain couples TRBV3-1 to TRBJ2-3; 8 nucleotides align to TRBD2. From germline, CDR1 is LGHDT and CDR2 YNNKEL (reference sequence). The trim removed 0 bases at V and 6 bases at J, leaving 11 bases unmatched. There are 17 residues in the CDR3. The CDR3 nucleotides are TGTGCCAGCAGCCAAGATAAAATTAGCGGGAACTTTGATACGCAGTATTTT. Protein product: CASSQDKISGNFDTQYF.

The J gene is TRBJ1-1, the V gene TRBV11-2; unclear D gene. The germline V gene encodes CDR1 SGHAT and CDR2 FQNNGV. This CDR3 has 12 amino acids. Trimming stripped 8 bases from V and 0 bases from J, with 7 bases between. CDR3 in DNA: TGTGCCAGCGGCAGAATGAACACTGAAGCTTTCTTT. This codes for CASGRMNTEAFF.

This clonotype was counted at least ten times. The chain has TRBV29-1 and TRBJ1-1; 7 bases line up with TRBD1. The V gene's germline CDR1 is SQVTM and CDR2 ANQGSEA. The CDR3 runs 13 residues. V lost 5 bases, J lost 5 bases, and 8 bases stayed unmatched. CDR3 amino acids: CSVIRQGVTEAFF. Here the CDR3 DNA reads TGCAGCGTTATTCGGCAGGGGGTGACTGAAGCTTTCTTT.

The rearrangement joins TRBV29-1 to TRBJ1-2; possibly TRBD1 for D (5 bases). The CDR3 spans 13 residues. CDR1 is SQVTM and CDR2 is ANQGSEA in the germline V gene. Trimming took off 2 bases at V and 4 bases at J, with 11 bases between the two ends. Written as DNA, the CDR3 is TGCAGCGTTGAATTCGGGGGAATCTATGGCTACACCTTC. This gives the protein CSVEFGGIYGYTF.

The CDR3 sequence: CASSSAGGAETQYF. CDR3 DNA: TGTGCCAGCAGTTCAGCGGGAGGAGCTGAGACCCAGTACTTC. The chain recombines TRBV6-5 with TRBJ2-5, with 9 nucleotides matching TRBD2. The CDR3 consists of 14 residues. Germline CDR1 reads MNHEY; CDR2 reads SVGAGI. Germline trimming cut 4 bases from V and 5 bases from J; bases unmatched to any gene: 5.

The V gene is TRBV5-1, the J gene TRBJ2-3; weak D call: TRBD1 (6 bases). The germline CDR1 and CDR2 sequences are SGHRS and YFSETQ. V was trimmed by 4 bases and J by 4 bases, leaving 19 bases between them. The length of the CDR3 is 16 residues. CDR3 in DNA: TGCGCCAGCAGCCCGAGAGGGGGAATGAGGGCAGATACGCAGTATTTT. Protein sequence: CASSPRGGMRADTQYF.

This clonotype was seen ten or more times. The chain joins TRBV9 to TRBJ2-2; 9 nucleotides agree with TRBD2. V lost 4 bases to trimming and J lost 5 bases; unmatched junction nucleotides: 6. The CDR3 has 15 amino acids. The V gene's germline CDR1 is SGDLS and CDR2 YYNGEE. The chain's CDR3 is CASSQASGTTGELFF. The CDR3 DNA sequence: TGTGCCAGCAGCCAAGCTAGCGGGACAACCGGGGAGCTGTTTTTT.

This clonotype was picked up many times. This rearrangement joins TRBV6-2 or TRBV6-3 to TRBJ2-7, with 7 nucleotides matching TRBD1. V dropped 6 bases and J dropped 1; count of bases not matched to a gene: 12. The CDR3 consists of 16 residues. Germline lookup yields CDR1 MNHEY and CDR2 SVGEGT. The CDR3 DNA is TGTGCCAGCAGCCATACTCCGGGACAGCGATCCTACGAGCAGTACTTC. Protein: CASSHTPGQRSYEQYF.

Ten or more counts support this clonotype. The chain is built from TRBV5-1 and TRBJ2-5; D gene uncertain. The CDR3 runs 11 residues. V was cut by 4 bases and J by 3 bases, with 4 bases left in between. CDR1 and CDR2 from the germline V gene are SGHRS and YFSETQ. CDR3 amino acids: CASSAKETQYF. Written as DNA, the CDR3 is TGCGCCAGCAGCGCTAAAGAGACCCAGTACTTC.

The chain links TRBV10-3 to TRBJ2-7; D may be TRBD2 (5 bases). Germline V gene sequence: CDR1 ENHRY, CDR2 SYGVKD. This CDR3 contains 14 residues. V was clipped by 5 bases and J by 3 bases, with 14 bases between them. CDR3 sequence reads: CAISPVAINYEQYF. In nucleotides, the CDR3 is TGTGCCATCAGTCCCGTAGCGATCAACTACGAGCAGTACTTC.

This clonotype was seen at least ten times. The chain links TRBV20-1 to TRBJ2-1; D not resolved. The CDR3 is 11 residues long. CDR1 and CDR2 (germline): DFQATT, SNEGSKA (reference sequence). CDR3 sequence reads: CSTDRYNEQFF. The CDR3 DNA reads as TGCAGCACTGACCGTTACAATGAGCAGTTCTTC.

This clonotype was counted many times. The gene calls are TRBV5-1 and TRBJ1-4; D is possibly TRBD1 (6 bases). Germline V gene lookup returns CDR1 SGHRS and CDR2 YFSETQ. The CDR3 contains 14 residues. Deletions cut 4 bases from V and 5 bases from J, with 12 bases between. CDR3 sequence: CASSLGGVNEKLFF. CDR3 coding DNA: TGCGCCAGCAGCCTGGGGGGCGTGAATGAAAAACTGTTTTTT.

This clonotype was recorded many times. The chain recombines TRBV6-2 or TRBV6-3 with TRBJ2-2, with 10 bases lining up with TRBD2. CDR3 size: 16 residues. The germline V gene has CDR1 MNHEY and CDR2 SVGEGT. V trimming: 6 bases; J trimming: 3 bases; junction bases outside the gene matches: 7. The CDR3 DNA follows: TGTGCCAGCAGCAGCAGGACTAGCGGCTACACCGGGGAGCTGTTTTTT. Amino acids: CASSSRTSGYTGELFF.

This clonotype was recorded at least ten times. The chain uses TRBV7-2 and TRBJ2-1; weak D call: TRBD2 (6 bases). The CDR3 loop spans 13 amino acids. Trimming shortened V by 1 base and J by 9 bases, and 10 bases separated the two germline ends. Germline-derived CDR1 and CDR2 are SGHTA and FQGNSA. Here the CDR3 reads CASSLGTGVEQFF. DNA for the CDR3: TGTGCCAGCAGCTTAGGAACGGGAGTTGAGCAGTTCTTC.

This clonotype was found many times. The CDR3 nucleotides are TGCGCCAGCAGCCCCAGGACAGGGATATACGAGCAGTACTTC. It is translated as CASSPRTGIYEQYF. The rearrangement uses TRBV5-1 and TRBJ2-7; TRBD1 matches at 8 bases. Germline CDR1 reads SGHRS; CDR2 reads YFSETQ. J lost 4 bases, V lost 4 bases, and 7 bases had no gene match. CDR3 size: 14 residues.

This clonotype appeared many times. The chain uses TRBV5-1 and TRBJ2-1; D not certain. CDR1 SGHRS and CDR2 YFSETQ come from the germline V gene. V shed 0 bases and J shed 8 bases, with 9 bases lying between them. CDR3 length: 13 residues. CDR3 nucleotide sequence: TGCGCCAGCAGCTTGGCCACCCTCTATGAGCAGTTCTTC. Translation gives CASSLATLYEQFF.

Many counts were recorded for this clonotype. The rearrangement joins TRBV7-2 to TRBJ2-5, with 7 nucleotides matching TRBD1. Trimming at V came to 5 bases and at J to 5 bases, leaving 17 bases not matched to a gene. Germline assignment: CDR1 SGHTA and CDR2 FQGNSA. The CDR3 contains 17 residues. Here the CDR3 reads CASSETAGTEIGETQYF. CDR3 nucleotide sequence: TGTGCCAGCAGCGAGACGGCCGGGACAGAAATTGGGGAGACCCAGTACTTC.

The table lists this clonotype with many counts. The chain is built from TRBV30 and TRBJ2-5; TRBD2 matches at 8 bases. This CDR3 spans 16 amino acids. Unmatched junction bases numbered 12, after V lost 2 bases and J lost 4 bases. Germline CDR1 GTSNPN, CDR2 SVGIG (reference sequence). The CDR3 nucleotides read TGTGCCTGGAGTTTCAAACTAGCGGTCTTGGGAGAGACCCAGTACTTC. Translation gives CAWSFKLAVLGETQYF.